This T cell receptor (beta chain) was recovered during a study of OX40 agonist ivuxolimab in advanced cancers. The repertoire was sequenced with immunoSEQ multiplex PCR; TCRdb's copy has only in-frame clones and lacks some. This table holds around 76,000 clones, 85% to 90% found once. The CDR3 spans 14 residues. Trimming took off 6 bases at V and 7 bases at J, with 16 bases between the two ends. Germline V gene sequence: CDR1 MNHEY, CDR2 SVGAGI. This chain uses TRBV6-5 with TRBJ2-1; the D gene is possibly TRBD1 (5 bases). The sample here was CD4+ or CD8+ T cells sorted from blood, taken in a trial of the OX40 agonist ivuxolimab. This clonotype originated in an adult with an advanced solid tumor such as melanoma, head and neck, liver or kidney cancer. The DNA of the CDR3 is TGTGCCAGCAGCCTGGGGCTAGTATATAATGAGCAGTTCTTC. Its translation: CASSLGLVYNEQFF.